This paragraph covers one T cell receptor beta chain sequence. Its antigen specificity is not known. No per-base quality is available; no much larger clone lies one base away. The source of the sample is a study of T cell repertoires in cytomegalovirus infection (dated by TCRdb to between 2017 and 2020). Concerning the study at large: Donor HLA type was relevant to the analysis, as public TCR beta signatures indicated carriage of CMV infection together with the matching HLA type.

Sequenced using an Illumina HiSeq 1500. TCRdb handled the public reads itself, with Q25 trimming in fastp and clone calling in MiXCR, and kept productive beta chains. Rows merge per CDR3 protein into single entries with the most common DNA and genes. Present in this sample are roughly 150,000 distinct CDR3 sequences, about a quarter of which were seen just once. The ten most abundant clones make up roughly 9.7% of the sample. The study at large found these results: The ex vivo response was dominated by HLA-C-restricted CMV-specific TCR beta clonotypes, and the single most frequent clonotype in two of eight donors was supplied by these HLA-C-restricted clonotypes. In both this cohort and an independent roughly 400-donor cohort, the cumulative frequency of public TCR beta family members distinguished carriers of CMV infection plus the relevant HLA type.

CDR1 and CDR2 are read off the germline V gene as SQVTM and ANQGSEA. Including the terminal cysteine and phenylalanine, the CDR3 comprises 13 residues. Only the CDR3 portion is preserved as DNA: 39 bases, with reading frame beginning at the first base. V lost 5 bases and J lost 1 base; the stretch between them is 10 bases long. This sequence was found in a human donor in good health (CMV status not recorded). Some clones in this sample may be carry-over from other donors' samples. The sequenced sample was PBMCs. The V gene is TRBV29-1 and the J gene is TRBJ2-3; D gene: possibly TRBD1, on 5 matching bases. The DNA sequence is given as TGCAGCGTTAACCAAGGGGGCACAGATACGCAGTATTTT. Its protein reads: CSVNQGGTDTQYF.